This T cell receptor (beta chain) was obtained from a study of control samples from healthy donors and cancer patients. The assay was immunoSEQ multiplex PCR, and TCRdb's table has in-frame clones only and misses some. The sample has approximately 82,000 clones, approximately 93% seen once; the top ten hold 1.3%. J was trimmed by 3 bases and V by 6 bases; bases with no gene match: 10. Looked up from germline, CDR1 is MDHEN and CDR2 is SYDVKM. This CDR3 region has 16 residues. Source material: PBMCs. V gene TRBV28 combines with J gene TRBJ1-5; 8 positions match TRBD1. This receptor was identified in a woman in her thirties or forties with lung cancer. CDR3 sequence reads: CASSLRTGWNNQPQHF. DNA for the CDR3: TGTGCCAGCAGCCTCCGGACAGGGTGGAACAATCAGCCCCAGCATTTT.